This TCR beta chain was sequenced in a study of T cell responses to AZD1222 COVID-19 vaccine. This CDR3 is 17 amino acids long. Trimming removed 2 bases at V and 1 base at J, with 15 bases between. The germline V gene has CDR1 LNHDA and CDR2 SQIVND (reference sequence). Only in-frame clones appear in the TCRdb table, and some are missing; sequencing was by immunoSEQ multiplex PCR. This sample has 90,000 to 110,000 clones, with approximately 85% found just once. Turning to this clone: No antigen is known for it.

The study's findings and limits: Reportedly, close to half of spike-specific TCRs are directed against unmutated variant regions. Females outnumbered males among donors, who were mostly white British; clonal diversity was possibly underestimated. Following two doses of AZD1222, Spike-specific TCR breadth and depth rose. Just 5 to 7 people given AZD1222 tested seropositive at baseline.

Sequencing was performed on peripheral blood, taken on day 0 of MenACWY control vaccination. This TCR was sampled from an adult in good health. The chain combines TRBV19 with TRBJ2-1, with a tentative D call TRBD1 (6 bases). The CDR3 loop reads CASSIIQGLGSYNEQFF. In DNA form, the CDR3 reads TGTGCCAGTAGTATAATCCAGGGGTTGGGGTCCTACAATGAGCAGTTCTTC.